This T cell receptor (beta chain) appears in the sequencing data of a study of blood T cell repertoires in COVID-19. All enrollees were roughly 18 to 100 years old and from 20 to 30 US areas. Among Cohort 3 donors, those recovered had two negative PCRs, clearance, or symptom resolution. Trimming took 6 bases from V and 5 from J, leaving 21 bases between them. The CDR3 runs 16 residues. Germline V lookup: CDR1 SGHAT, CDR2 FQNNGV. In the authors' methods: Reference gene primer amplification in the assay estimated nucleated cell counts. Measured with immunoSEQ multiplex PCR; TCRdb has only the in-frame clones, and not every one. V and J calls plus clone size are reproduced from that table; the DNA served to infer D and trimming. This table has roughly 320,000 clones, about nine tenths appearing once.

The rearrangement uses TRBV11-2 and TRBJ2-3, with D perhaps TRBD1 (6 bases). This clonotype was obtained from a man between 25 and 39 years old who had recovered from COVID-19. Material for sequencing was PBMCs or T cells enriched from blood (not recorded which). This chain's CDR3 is CASRKSRYRDGDTQYF. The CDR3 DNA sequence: TGTGCCAGCAGAAAGTCCCGCTACAGGGATGGAGATACGCAGTATTTT.